This TCR beta chain comes out of a study of blood T cells in healthy people across ages. Findings and limits, study-wide: Donors of long life had a larger count of naive CD4+ cells and greater diversity than aged donors. Researchers judged that diversity estimates from one million T cells fell short of true values. No conclusive comparison of naive versus antigen-experienced cells was possible with unsorted PBMCs. Not knowing donor CMV status may have confounded expanded clonotype changes.

Points on this clonotype: Its antigen remains unknown.

The trim removed 4 bases at V and 0 bases at J, leaving 10 bases unmatched. CDR1 is SGHRS, CDR2 YFSETQ, per germline. The length of the CDR3 is 18 residues. The authors ran a second PCR of about 6 to 12 cycles using a sample-barcoded 5' primer and a J-beta primer mix. In TCRdb, the 5' RACE reads were re-called with MiXCR into one record per CDR3 protein. The sample lists over 700,000 distinct CDR3 sequences, 53% occurring once. The specimen sequenced was blood. The TCR was taken from an elderly man in good health. This chain joins TRBV5-1 and TRBJ2-6; TRBD1 aligns across 7 bases. As DNA, the CDR3 is TGCGCCAGCAGCAGCGCCCCGGGACAGAGCTCTGGGGCCAACGTCCTGACTTTC. Residues: CASSSAPGQSSGANVLTF.